What follows are 14 T cell receptor beta chains derived from one specimen sequenced in a study of CD8 T cells in ankylosing spondylitis. One entry per CDR3 protein, called by TCRdb with MiXCR from the 5' RACE reads. The sample lists 150,000 to 200,000 distinct CDR3 sequences, roughly 30% occurring once. Sequencing used synovial fluid, either unsorted or a sorted T cell fraction (not recorded which). These receptors were obtained from a male donor with ankylosing spondylitis.

This clonotype has a count of ten or more. J is TRBJ2-7 and V is TRBV9, with a possible D match to TRBD2 (5 bases). The CDR3 spans 12 residues. Trimming took off 3 bases at V and 5 bases at J, with 9 bases between the two ends. Germline V gene sequence: CDR1 SGDLS, CDR2 YYNGEE. The CDR3 nucleotides are TGTGCCAGCAGCGGGAGCGGTAACGAGCAGTACTTC. This gives the protein CASSGSGNEQYF.

V gene TRBV5-1 combines with J gene TRBJ2-2; weak D call: TRBD1 (6 bases). V was clipped by 2 bases and J by 3 bases, with 11 bases between them. Germline loops: CDR1 SGHRS, CDR2 YFSETQ. The CDR3 spans 15 residues. The CDR3, as DNA: TGCGCCAGCAGCTTAGGGGGTTTGGACACCGGGGAGCTGTTTTTT. Encoded protein: CASSLGGLDTGELFF.

This clonotype came up many times. The V and J genes are TRBV27 and TRBJ2-3; 8 positions agree with TRBD1. Germline-derived CDR1 and CDR2 are MNHEY and SMNVEV (reference sequence). Unmatched junction bases numbered 13, after V lost 5 bases and J lost 3 bases. The CDR3 has 17 amino acids. The CDR3: CASSPRTGRPATDTQYF. In DNA form, the CDR3 reads TGTGCCAGCAGTCCGAGGACAGGGCGTCCCGCGACAGATACGCAGTATTTT.

Here the CDR3 reads CASRFGQVQETQYF. The CDR3 nucleotides are TGTGCCAGCAGATTCGGACAGGTACAAGAGACCCAGTACTTC. The gene calls are TRBV12-3 or TRBV12-4 and TRBJ2-5, with TRBD1 matching over 7 bases. The CDR3 covers 14 residues. The junction had 6 bases not matched to a gene; V was cut back by 6 bases and J by 2 bases.

V usage is TRBV7-9 and J usage is TRBJ2-4; D gene unclear. V was pared by 2 bases and J by 0 bases, with 11 bases between. The CDR3 has 16 residues. The germline CDR1 and CDR2 sequences are SEHNR and FQNEAQ (reference sequence). The CDR3 sequence is CASSLSTTLAKNIQYF. For the CDR3, the DNA is TGTGCCAGCAGCTTATCGACGACGCTAGCCAAAAACATTCAGTACTTC.

This clonotype was seen a handful of times. V is TRBV10-1 and J is TRBJ2-4, with D tentatively TRBD2 (5 bases). Trimming stripped 0 bases from V and 3 bases from J, with 6 bases between. Germline V gene sequence: CDR1 WNHNN, CDR2 SYGVQD (reference sequence). The CDR3 loop spans 14 amino acids. The CDR3 protein is CASSESRGKNIQYF. CDR3 nucleotides: TGCGCCAGCAGTGAGTCTCGGGGCAAAAACATTCAGTACTTC.

The V gene is TRBV12-3 or TRBV12-4, the J gene TRBJ1-5; TRBD1 aligns across 11 bases. CDR3 length: 16 amino acids. V trimming: 5 bases; J trimming: 9 bases; junction bases outside the gene matches: 12. The CDR3 sequence: CASSPTGTGGWGPQHF. The CDR3 DNA is TGTGCCAGCAGTCCCACCGGGACAGGGGGTTGGGGGCCCCAGCATTTT.

The CDR3 reads CASTEGPSGSYEQYF. CDR3 sequence (DNA): TGCGCCAGCACCGAGGGGCCTAGCGGATCCTACGAGCAGTACTTC. This sequence joins TRBV5-1 and TRBJ2-7; TRBD2 agrees at 7 bases. The J segment lost 1 base and the V segment lost 6 bases, leaving 10 bases of the junction unmatched. Germline V CDR1 and CDR2: SGHRS, YFSETQ. The CDR3 length is 15 residues. Combining the CDR3 with reference TRBV5-1 and TRBJ2-7 gives the whole variable domain KAGVTQTPRYLIKTRGQQVTLSCSPISGHRSVSWYQQTPGQGLQFLFEYFSETQRNKGNFPGRFSGRQFSNSRSEMNVSTLELGDSALYLCASTEGPSGSYEQYFGPGTRLTVT.

The chain has TRBV28 and TRBJ2-1; D is uncertain. This CDR3 comprises 14 residues. Germline CDR1 and CDR2: MDHEN and SYDVKM. V was cut by 10 bases and J by 4 bases, with 17 bases left in between. CDR3 sequence (DNA): TGTGCCATCCGTGGGCCCCTCAGATACAATGAGCAGTTCTTC. Protein sequence: CAIRGPLRYNEQFF.

This clonotype was observed at least ten times. This chain links TRBV5-1 with TRBJ2-3; a weak D match, TRBD1 (7 bases). The CDR3 is 15 amino acids. CDR1 SGHRS and CDR2 YFSETQ come from the germline V gene. Trimming took 1 base from V and 3 from J, leaving 12 bases between them. The CDR3 protein is CASSLRQGGTDTQYF. CDR3 nucleotide sequence: TGCGCCAGCAGCTTGAGGCAGGGGGGAACAGATACGCAGTATTTT. The full variable domain, in which reference TRBV5-1 and TRBJ2-3 provide the parts outside the CDR3, is KAGVTQTPRYLIKTRGQQVTLSCSPISGHRSVSWYQQTPGQGLQFLFEYFSETQRNKGNFPGRFSGRQFSNSRSEMNVSTLELGDSALYLCASSLRQGGTDTQYFGPGTRLTVL.

This clonotype has only one observation. The V call is TRBV20-1, the J call TRBJ2-7; weak D call: TRBD2 (5 bases). V lost 0 bases and J 3 bases, leaving 18 bases between the germline ends. Germline V gene sequence: CDR1 DFQATT, CDR2 SNEGSKA (reference sequence). The CDR3 is made up of 16 amino acids. In DNA, the CDR3 is TGCAGTGCTAGAGATATCGGTCCGGGGAAGGGCTACGAGCAGTACTTC. Protein product: CSARDIGPGKGYEQYF.

The chain links TRBV20-1 to TRBJ1-5; D is ambiguous. This CDR3 comprises 13 residues. Per the germline V gene, CDR1 is DFQATT and CDR2 is SNEGSKA (reference sequence). The ends were cut back, 6 bases at V and 7 bases at J, with 16 bases in the middle. The CDR3 DNA sequence: TGCAGTGCCGGACCTCCCTGGGGACAGCCCCAGCATTTT. Translating it yields CSAGPPWGQPQHF.

This clonotype is deemed medium-sized. This chain connects TRBV5-1 to TRBJ2-2; TRBD2 agrees at 11 bases. The V and J ends lost 4 bases and 4 bases, in that order; junction bases with no gene match: 6. The germline V gene encodes CDR1 SGHRS and CDR2 YFSETQ. This CDR3 comprises 16 residues. CDR3 bases: TGCGCCAGCAGCACCGGACTAGCGGGTTTCACCGGGGAGCTGTTTTTT. Translating gives CASSTGLAGFTGELFF.

The chain has TRBV11-3 and TRBJ1-1; 7 bases align to TRBD1. CDR1 is SGHNT, CDR2 YENEEA, per germline. The CDR3 extends over 13 amino acids. V was clipped by 5 bases and J by 6 bases; unmatched bases: 6. CDR3: CASSREQGAEAFF. CDR3 DNA sequence: TGTGCCAGCAGCCGTGAGCAGGGGGCTGAAGCTTTCTTT.